The 17 T cell receptor beta chains below come from one sample, sequenced in a study of glioma-infiltrating T cells listed by TCRdb under 2016. Reads for this sample came from an Illumina MiSeq. The iRepertoire nested amplicon-rescue multiplex PCR (arm-PCR) platform was used to amplify TCR alpha and beta CDR3 regions from RNA. TCRdb ran its own pipeline on the public reads, namely fastp trimming at Q25 and MiXCR clone calling, and kept in-frame beta chains. Entries are consolidated by CDR3 protein sequence, retaining the most common genes and DNA. This sample has 100,000 to 150,000 distinct CDR3 sequences in its table, and about 25% of those were observed once. Over 25% of the sample comes from the top ten. Sequenced sample: glioma tissue, nonneoplastic brain tissue, or PBMCs (not recorded which). The receptors were gathered from a human donor with low-grade glioma or glioblastoma, undergoing nonglioma brain surgery, or in good health (not recorded which).

V is TRBV4-2 and J is TRBJ1-6, with D perhaps matching TRBD1 (5 bases). V lost 0 bases and J 10 bases, leaving 19 bases between the germline ends. The CDR3 length is 17 residues. The germline gives CDR1 LGHNA, CDR2 YNFKEQ. This CDR3 reads CASSQDTSGRRGSPLHF. The CDR3 nucleotides are TGTGCCAGCAGCCAAGACACTTCAGGGAGGCGCGGGTCACCCCTCCACTTT.

The chain links TRBV14 to TRBJ2-7; 10 bases agree with TRBD1. Germline loops: CDR1 SGHDN, CDR2 FVKESK. This CDR3 has 15 residues. Unmatched junction bases numbered 12, after V lost 6 bases and J lost 7 bases. The chain's CDR3 is CASRAFGTGAEEQYV. Here the CDR3 DNA reads TGTGCCAGCAGAGCTTTTGGGACAGGGGCGGAGGAGCAGTACGTC.

This clonotype was found a few times. The V gene is TRBV7-2, the J gene TRBJ2-7, with 11 bases fitting TRBD2. The CDR3 runs to 15 residues. Germline CDR1 is SGHTA and CDR2 is FQGNSA. The trim removed 3 bases at V and 3 bases at J, leaving 4 bases unmatched. CDR3: CASSLTSGDRYEQYV. CDR3 in DNA: TGTGCCAGCAGCTTGACTAGCGGGGATCGCTACGAGCAGTACGTC.

The chain is built from TRBV7-6 and TRBJ2-1; 8 bases map to TRBD2. CDR1 is SGHVS and CDR2 is FNYEAQ in the germline V gene. The J segment lost 5 bases and the V segment lost 5 bases, leaving 5 bases of the junction unmatched. This CDR3 spans 14 amino acids. This CDR3 reads CASSPGLANNEQFF. CDR3 nucleotide sequence: TGTGCCAGCAGCCCCGGACTAGCTAACAATGAGCAGTTCTTC.

This clonotype appeared many times. J is TRBJ2-3 and V is TRBV27; 9 nucleotides match TRBD1. V shed 6 bases and J 3 bases; nucleotides not matched to a gene: 7. CDR3 length: 15 amino acids. Germline V CDR1 and CDR2: MNHEY, SMNVEV (reference sequence). The CDR3 sequence is CASRETGGLTDTQYF. CDR3 coding DNA: TGTGCCAGCAGGGAAACAGGGGGCCTGACAGATACGCAGTATTTT.

There are many counts of this clonotype. The chain joins TRBV6-1 to TRBJ2-3, with 7 bases matching TRBD1. V was pared by 6 bases and J by 0 bases, with 6 bases of the junction left unmatched. From germline, CDR1 is MNHNS and CDR2 SASEGT. This CDR3 contains 15 residues. The CDR3 protein is CASRDRVTSTDTQYF. The CDR3 bases are TGTGCCAGCAGAGACAGGGTTACTAGCACAGATACGCAGTATTTT.

On this clonotype itself: This may arise from a read error, as a much more abundant clone is one base away. This chain connects TRBV20-1 to TRBJ2-3; no reliable D call. Germline lookup yields CDR1 DFQATT and CDR2 SNEGSKA (reference sequence). The CDR3 has 14 residues. For the CDR3, the DNA is TGCAGTGTTAGAGTCCCTGCACACACAGATACGCAGTATTTT. Translation gives CSVRVPAHTDTQYF.

The V call is TRBV20-1, the J call TRBJ1-5, with a possible D match to TRBD1 (5 bases). V dropped 3 bases and J dropped 3 bases, with 18 bases sitting between them. In germline, CDR1 is DFQATT, CDR2 SNEGSKA (reference sequence). The CDR3 is made up of 16 amino acids. CDR3 bases: TGCAGTGCTAGCCCCCGCCGGGGGGGGATCAATCAGCCCCAGCATTTT. Its translation is CSASPRRGGINQPQHF.

J is TRBJ2-1 and V is TRBV3-1; a possible D gene is TRBD1 (5 bases). This CDR3 spans 12 amino acids. Germline-derived CDR1 and CDR2 are LGHDT and YNNKEL (reference sequence). The V end was cut by 1 base, the J end by 9 bases, with 7 bases between. This CDR3 reads CASSQARAEQFF. The CDR3 DNA follows: TGTGCCAGCAGCCAAGCCAGGGCTGAGCAGTTCTTC.

This clonotype was picked up many times. The chain links TRBV6-2 or TRBV6-3 to TRBJ1-5; D ambiguous. CDR1 MNHEY and CDR2 SVGEGT come from the germline V gene. The CDR3 has 13 amino acids. V gave up 4 bases and J gave up 3 bases, with 7 bases separating them. The CDR3, as DNA: TGTGCCAGCAGTTCCCAGGACAATCAGCCCCAGCATTTT. Encoded protein: CASSSQDNQPQHF.

This clonotype was detected only a few times. The genes are TRBV12-3 or TRBV12-4 and TRBJ1-1; no clear D gene. This CDR3 spans 13 amino acids. Deletions cut 3 bases from V and 1 base from J, with 6 bases between. This CDR3 is CASSLDANTEAFF. CDR3 in DNA: TGTGCCAGCAGTTTGGATGCGAACACTGAAGCTTTCTTT.

This clonotype was observed a handful of times. The V gene is TRBV2, the J gene TRBJ2-3; 9 nucleotides line up with TRBD2. V gave up 4 bases and J gave up 1 base; unmatched junction bases: 3. The CDR3 is made up of 15 amino acids. In germline, CDR1 is SNHLY, CDR2 FYNNEI. The CDR3 loop is CASSARTSGTDTQYF. The CDR3 DNA follows: TGTGCCAGCAGTGCCCGGACTAGCGGCACAGATACGCAGTATTTT.

This clonotype was recorded at least ten times. The rearrangement links TRBV24-1 to TRBJ2-3, with D hard to call. Germline V CDR1 and CDR2: KGHDR, SFDVKD. Trimming shortened V by 7 bases and J by 8 bases, and 18 bases separated the two germline ends. The CDR3 consists of 14 residues. CDR3 sequence reads: CATRGLGPTGTQYF. The CDR3 DNA reads TGTGCCACCAGGGGTTTGGGCCCAACCGGTACGCAGTATTTT.

This clonotype appeared a few times. The chain has TRBV27 and TRBJ2-2, with 8 bases matching TRBD1. The germline V gene has CDR1 MNHEY and CDR2 SMNVEV (reference sequence). The V gene end was trimmed by 4 bases and the J gene end by 4 bases; junction bases not matched to a gene: 5. This CDR3 is built from 15 residues. The DNA of the CDR3 is TGTGCCAGCAGTTCGACAGGGGCGAGCACCGGGGAGCTGTTTTTT. Translated, it gives CASSSTGASTGELFF.

This clonotype was detected ten times or more. This rearrangement joins TRBV15 to TRBJ2-3, with D possibly matching TRBD1 (5 bases). This CDR3 has 13 amino acids. CDR1 and CDR2 (germline): LNHNV, YYDKDF (reference sequence). With 5 bases removed from V and 1 base from J, the gap between germline ends came to 7 bases. CDR3 in DNA: TGTGCCACCAGCGTACAGGGCACAGATACGCAGTATTTT. Translated: CATSVQGTDTQYF.

This clonotype has more than one count but fewer than ten. CDR3 nucleotides: TGCGCCAGCAGCGAGACAGGGGGCAACTACGAGCAGTACGTC. Translation: CASSETGGNYEQYV. The V call is TRBV5-1, the J call TRBJ2-7; 10 nucleotides align to TRBD1. Losses at the gene ends were 4 bases for V and 3 bases for J; bases not matched to a gene: 4. From germline, CDR1 is SGHRS and CDR2 YFSETQ. The CDR3 loop spans 14 amino acids.

This clonotype was recorded at least ten times. V is TRBV27 and J is TRBJ1-3; D not resolved. Germline V gene sequence: CDR1 MNHEY, CDR2 SMNVEV (reference sequence). The CDR3 is 11 amino acids. Trimming removed 5 bases from V and 3 bases from J, with 2 bases in between. CDR3 nucleotide sequence: TGTGCCAGCAGTCTTGGAAACACCATATATTTT. Translated: CASSLGNTIYF.